This TCR beta chain is from a study of T cell changes during pregnancy in multiple sclerosis. Germline V gene sequence: CDR1 SEHNR, CDR2 FQNEAQ (reference sequence). The V end was cut by 1 base, the J end by 4 bases, with 10 bases between. The CDR3 spans 14 residues. TCRdb's table, derived via immunoSEQ multiplex PCR, lists solely in-frame clones and lacks some. The repertoire includes about 59,000 clones, roughly 90% of them detected once, and roughly 1.4% sits in the top ten. The chain combines TRBV7-9 with TRBJ1-1, with D perhaps matching TRBD1 (5 bases). This material consisted of peripheral blood, taken in the second trimester of pregnancy. This receptor was identified in a female donor with multiple sclerosis, enrolled in a pregnancy study. The CDR3 loop is CASSLDGRGTEAFF. CDR3 DNA: TGTGCCAGCAGCTTAGATGGGAGGGGCACTGAAGCTTTCTTT.